This TCR beta chain emerged from a study of T cells in Graves' hyperthyroidism and ophthalmopathy. Regarding the study as a whole: Blood also showed most of the thyroid clonotypes that were expanded above 0.001. Ophthalmopathy and stable hyperthyroidism were separated by a 13 V-J model.

A word on this clonotype: Its cognate antigen is unknown.

RNA transcripts gave rise to amplified TCR beta CDR3 regions. Initially, a first-round RT-PCR of the TCR CDR3 employed the HTBI primer set. TCRdb ran MiXCR on the multiplex PCR reads and lists one entry per CDR3 protein. The sample lists about 480,000 distinct CDR3 sequences, 13% to 15% occurring once. The CDR3 sequence is 16 residues long. Germline V gene data show CDR1 as SGHAT and CDR2 as FQNNGV. The V end was cut by 3 bases, the J end by 0 bases, with 12 bases between. The sequence was collected from a young woman with Graves' hyperthyroidism. The sequencing input was blood. The genes are TRBV11-2 and TRBJ1-3, with unresolved D. Here the CDR3 DNA reads TGTGCCAGCAGCTTTGTCCACAGAAGCTCTGGAAACACCATATATTTT. It yields the protein CASSFVHRSSGNTIYF.